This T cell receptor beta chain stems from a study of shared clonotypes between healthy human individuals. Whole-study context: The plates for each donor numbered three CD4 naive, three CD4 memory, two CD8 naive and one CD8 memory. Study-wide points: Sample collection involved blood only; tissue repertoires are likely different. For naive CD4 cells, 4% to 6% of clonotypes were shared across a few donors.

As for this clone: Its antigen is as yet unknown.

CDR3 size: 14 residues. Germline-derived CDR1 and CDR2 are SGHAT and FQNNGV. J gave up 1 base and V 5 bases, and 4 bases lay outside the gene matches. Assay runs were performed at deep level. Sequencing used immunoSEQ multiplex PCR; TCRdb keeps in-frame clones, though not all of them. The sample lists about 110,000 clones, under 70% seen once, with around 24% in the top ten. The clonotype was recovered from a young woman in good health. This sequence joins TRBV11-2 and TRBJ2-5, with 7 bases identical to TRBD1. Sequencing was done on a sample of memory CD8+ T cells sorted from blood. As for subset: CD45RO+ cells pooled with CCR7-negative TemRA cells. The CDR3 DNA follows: TGTGCCAGCAGCCCCAGGGACAGCCAAGAGACCCAGTACTTC. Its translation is CASSPRDSQETQYF.